The clone carrying this T cell receptor beta chain was seen a few times. The antigen remains unidentified. This record comes from a study of tumor-infiltrating lymphocytes in localized non-small cell lung cancer. Across the whole study: Patients included smokers and never-smokers with various histologies, some sampled after neoadjuvant chemotherapy. Study-level results: Technical variation could not be separated from intratumor heterogeneity here. Tumor T-cell fraction from TCR sequencing was not associated with recurrence-free survival (p = 0.61).

TCRdb keeps only in-frame clones here, not all; method: immunoSEQ multiplex PCR. The table shows 12,000 or so clones, with around 84% occurring only once. After removal of 4 bases from V and 2 bases from J, the junction contained 4 bases not matched to a gene. Germline CDR1 is SGHNT and CDR2 is YYREEE (reference sequence). The CDR3 is made up of 14 amino acids. The receptor was derived from a human donor with non-small cell lung cancer. The chain joins TRBV5-4 to TRBJ2-5; TRBD1 matches at 8 bases. Sequencing was carried out using lung tumor tissue. CDR3 protein: CASSRRDRQETQYF. The CDR3 DNA reads TGTGCCAGCAGCCGGAGGGACAGGCAAGAGACCCAGTACTTC.